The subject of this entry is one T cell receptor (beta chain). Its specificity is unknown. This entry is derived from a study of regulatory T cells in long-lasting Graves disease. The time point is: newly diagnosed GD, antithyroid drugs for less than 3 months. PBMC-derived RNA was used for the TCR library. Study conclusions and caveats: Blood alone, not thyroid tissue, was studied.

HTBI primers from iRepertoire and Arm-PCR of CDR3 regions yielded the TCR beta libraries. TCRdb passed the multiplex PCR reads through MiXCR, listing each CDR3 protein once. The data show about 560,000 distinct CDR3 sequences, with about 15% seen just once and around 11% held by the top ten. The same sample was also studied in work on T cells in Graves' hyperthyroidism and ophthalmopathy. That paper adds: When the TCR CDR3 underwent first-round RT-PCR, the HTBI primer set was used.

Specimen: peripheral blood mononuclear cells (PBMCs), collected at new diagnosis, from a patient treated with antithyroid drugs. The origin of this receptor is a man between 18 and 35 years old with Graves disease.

The CDR3 reads CASGNPVGALSSYEQYF. CDR3 sequence (DNA): TGTGCCAGCGGAAATCCGGTGGGGGCCTTAAGCTCCTACGAGCAGTACTTC. The chain uses TRBV6-1 and TRBJ2-7, with TRBD1 as a possible D gene (6 bases). Germline V lookup: CDR1 MNHNS, CDR2 SASEGT. V shed 8 bases and J shed 0 bases, with 23 bases lying between them. CDR3 length equals 17 residues.